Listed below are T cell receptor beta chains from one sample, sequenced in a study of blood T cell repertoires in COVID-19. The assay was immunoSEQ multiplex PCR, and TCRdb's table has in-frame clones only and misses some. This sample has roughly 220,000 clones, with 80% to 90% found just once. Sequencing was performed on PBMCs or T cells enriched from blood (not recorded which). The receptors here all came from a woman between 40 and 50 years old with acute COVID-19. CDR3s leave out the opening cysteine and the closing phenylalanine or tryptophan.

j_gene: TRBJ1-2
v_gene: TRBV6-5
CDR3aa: ASRVGQLYGYT

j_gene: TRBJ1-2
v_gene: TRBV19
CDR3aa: AIQAPATNYGYT

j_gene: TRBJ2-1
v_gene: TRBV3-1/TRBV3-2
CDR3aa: ASKGPTSHEQF

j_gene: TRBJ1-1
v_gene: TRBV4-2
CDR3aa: ASSQARGGGEAF

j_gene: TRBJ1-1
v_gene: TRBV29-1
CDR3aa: SVYRDSNTEAF

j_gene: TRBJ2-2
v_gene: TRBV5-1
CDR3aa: ASRESGPGANTGELF

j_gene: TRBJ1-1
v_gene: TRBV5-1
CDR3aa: ASSPGQGITEAF

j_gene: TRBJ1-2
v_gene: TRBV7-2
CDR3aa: ASSSQLQVTYGYT

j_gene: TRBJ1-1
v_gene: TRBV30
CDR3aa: AWSRVNTEAF

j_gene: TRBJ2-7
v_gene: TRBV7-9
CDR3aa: ASSSTDTSTYEQY

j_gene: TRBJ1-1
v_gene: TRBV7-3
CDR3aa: ASSLIEGGSNTEAF

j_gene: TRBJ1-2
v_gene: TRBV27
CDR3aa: ASSLFWDRGYGYT

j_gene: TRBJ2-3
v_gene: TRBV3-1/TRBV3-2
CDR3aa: ASSQGGGGSADTQY

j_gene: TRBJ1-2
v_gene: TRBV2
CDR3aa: ATGSQNYGYT

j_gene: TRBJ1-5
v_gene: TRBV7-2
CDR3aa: ASSLVGAGGGQPQH

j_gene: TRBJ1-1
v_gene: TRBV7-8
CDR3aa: ASSLRTGRLNTEAF

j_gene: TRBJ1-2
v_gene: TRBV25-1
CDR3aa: ASSPRGRDNYGYT

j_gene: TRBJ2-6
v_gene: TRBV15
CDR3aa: ATSRGGAGANVLT

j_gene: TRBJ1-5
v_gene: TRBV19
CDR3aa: ASSTRQGNQPQH

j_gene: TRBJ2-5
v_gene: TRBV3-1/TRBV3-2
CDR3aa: ASSQEAGGFRETQY

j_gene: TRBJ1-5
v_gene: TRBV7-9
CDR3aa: ASSLDGGNNQPQH

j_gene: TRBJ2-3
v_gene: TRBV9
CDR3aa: ASSPQRGARNTQY

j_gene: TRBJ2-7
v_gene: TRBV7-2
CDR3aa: ASSSTSGEVYEQY

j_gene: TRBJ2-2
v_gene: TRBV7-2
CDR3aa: ASSSDRGVTGELF